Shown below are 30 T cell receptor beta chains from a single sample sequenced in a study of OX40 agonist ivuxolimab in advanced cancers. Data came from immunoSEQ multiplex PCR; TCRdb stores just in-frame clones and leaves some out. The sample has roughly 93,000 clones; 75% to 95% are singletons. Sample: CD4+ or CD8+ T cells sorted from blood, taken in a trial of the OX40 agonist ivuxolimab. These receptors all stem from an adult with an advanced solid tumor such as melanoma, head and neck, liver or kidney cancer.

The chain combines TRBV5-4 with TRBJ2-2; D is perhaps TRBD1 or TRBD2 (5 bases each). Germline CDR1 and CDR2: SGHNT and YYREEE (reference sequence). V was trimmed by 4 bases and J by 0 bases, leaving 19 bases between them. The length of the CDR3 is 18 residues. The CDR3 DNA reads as TGTGCCAGCAGCCACGGGACGGGTAGCTCTACGAACACCGGGGAGCTGTTTTTT. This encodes CASSHGTGSSTNTGELFF.

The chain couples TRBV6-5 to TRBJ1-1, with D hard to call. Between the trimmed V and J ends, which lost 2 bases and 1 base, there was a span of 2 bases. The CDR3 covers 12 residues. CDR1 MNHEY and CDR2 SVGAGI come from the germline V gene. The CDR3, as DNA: TGTGCCAGCAGTTACCGGAACACTGAAGCTTTCTTT. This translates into CASSYRNTEAFF.

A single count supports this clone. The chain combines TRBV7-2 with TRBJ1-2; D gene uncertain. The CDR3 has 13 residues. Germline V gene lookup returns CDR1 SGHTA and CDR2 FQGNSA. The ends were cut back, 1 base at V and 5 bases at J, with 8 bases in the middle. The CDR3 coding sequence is TGTGCCAGCAGCTTAGGGGGTAAATATGGCTACACCTTC. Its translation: CASSLGGKYGYTF.

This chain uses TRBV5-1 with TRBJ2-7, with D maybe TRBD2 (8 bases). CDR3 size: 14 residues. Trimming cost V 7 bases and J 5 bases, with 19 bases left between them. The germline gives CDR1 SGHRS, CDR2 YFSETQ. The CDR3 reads CASGPGGGGNEQYF. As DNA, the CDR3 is TGCGCCAGCGGACCGGGAGGGGGCGGAAACGAGCAGTACTTC.

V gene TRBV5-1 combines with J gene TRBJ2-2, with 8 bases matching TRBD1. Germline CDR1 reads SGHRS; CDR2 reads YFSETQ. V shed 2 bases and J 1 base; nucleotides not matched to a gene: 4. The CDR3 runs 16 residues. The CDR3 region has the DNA TGCGCCAGCAGCTTCGGCGGGACAGGGAACACCGGGGAGCTGTTTTTT. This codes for CASSFGGTGNTGELFF.

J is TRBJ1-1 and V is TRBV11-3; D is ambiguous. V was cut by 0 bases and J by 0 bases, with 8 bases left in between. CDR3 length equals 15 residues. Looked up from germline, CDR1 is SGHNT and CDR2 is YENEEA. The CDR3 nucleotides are TGTGCCAGCAGCTTAGATCTGAACTTGAACACTGAAGCTTTCTTT. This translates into CASSLDLNLNTEAFF. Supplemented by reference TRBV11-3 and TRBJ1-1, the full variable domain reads EAGVVQSPRYKIIEKKQPVAFWCNPISGHNTLYWYLQNLGQGPELLIRYENEEAVDDSQLPKDRFSAERLKGVDSTLKIQPAELGDSAVYLCASSLDLNLNTEAFFGQGTRLTVV.

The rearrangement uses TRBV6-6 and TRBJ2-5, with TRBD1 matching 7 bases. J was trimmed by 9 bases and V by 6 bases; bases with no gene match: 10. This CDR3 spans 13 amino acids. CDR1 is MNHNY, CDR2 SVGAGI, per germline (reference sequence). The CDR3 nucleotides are TGTGCCAGCAGGGAACAGGGGACATGGGCCCAGTACTTC. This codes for CASREQGTWAQYF.

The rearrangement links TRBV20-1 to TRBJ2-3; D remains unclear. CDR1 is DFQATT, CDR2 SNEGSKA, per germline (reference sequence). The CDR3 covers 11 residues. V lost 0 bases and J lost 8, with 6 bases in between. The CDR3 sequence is CSARDPPTQYF. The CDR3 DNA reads TGCAGTGCTAGAGATCCTCCTACGCAGTATTTT.

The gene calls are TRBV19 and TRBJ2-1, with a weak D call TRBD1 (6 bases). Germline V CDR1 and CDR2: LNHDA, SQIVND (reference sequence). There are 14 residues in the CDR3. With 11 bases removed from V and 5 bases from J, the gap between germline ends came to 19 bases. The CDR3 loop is CASQPRGANNEQFF. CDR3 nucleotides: TGTGCCTCCCAGCCCAGGGGAGCAAACAATGAGCAGTTCTTC. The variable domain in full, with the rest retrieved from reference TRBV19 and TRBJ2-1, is DGGITQSPKYLFRKEGQNVTLSCEQNLNHDAMYWYRQDPGQGLRLIYYSQIVNDFQKGDIAEGYSVSREKKESFPLTVTSAQKNPTAFYLCASQPRGANNEQFFGPGTRLTVL.

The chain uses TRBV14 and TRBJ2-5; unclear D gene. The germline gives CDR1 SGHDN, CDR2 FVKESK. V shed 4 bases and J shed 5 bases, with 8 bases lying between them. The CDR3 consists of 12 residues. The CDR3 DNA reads TGTGCCAGCAGCCTCCTCGGGGAGACCCAGTACTTC. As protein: CASSLLGETQYF.

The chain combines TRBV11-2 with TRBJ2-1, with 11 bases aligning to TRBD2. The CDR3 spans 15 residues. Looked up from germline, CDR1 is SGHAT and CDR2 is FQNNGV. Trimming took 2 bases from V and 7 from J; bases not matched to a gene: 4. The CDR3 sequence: CASSLWLAGGNEQFF. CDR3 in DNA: TGTGCCAGCAGCTTATGGTTAGCGGGAGGGAATGAGCAGTTCTTC.

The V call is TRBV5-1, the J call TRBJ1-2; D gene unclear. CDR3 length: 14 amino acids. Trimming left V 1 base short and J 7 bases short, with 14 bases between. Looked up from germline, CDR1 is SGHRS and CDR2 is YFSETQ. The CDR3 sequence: CASSLSEPYGGYTF. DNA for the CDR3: TGCGCCAGCAGCTTGAGCGAACCTTATGGTGGCTACACCTTC. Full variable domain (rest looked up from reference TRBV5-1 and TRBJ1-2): KAGVTQTPRYLIKTRGQQVTLSCSPISGHRSVSWYQQTPGQGLQFLFEYFSETQRNKGNFPGRFSGRQFSNSRSEMNVSTLELGDSALYLCASSLSEPYGGYTFGSGTRLTVV.

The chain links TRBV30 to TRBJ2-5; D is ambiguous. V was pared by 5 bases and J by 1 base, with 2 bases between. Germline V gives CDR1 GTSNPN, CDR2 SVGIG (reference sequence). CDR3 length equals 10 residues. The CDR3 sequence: CAWGQETQYF. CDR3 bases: TGTGCCTGGGGCCAAGAGACCCAGTACTTC.

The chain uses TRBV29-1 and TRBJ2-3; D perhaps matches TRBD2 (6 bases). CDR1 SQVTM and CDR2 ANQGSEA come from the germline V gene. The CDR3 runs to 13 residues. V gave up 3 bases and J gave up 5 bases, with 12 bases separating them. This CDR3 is CSVDSGSGDTQYF. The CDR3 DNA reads TGCAGCGTTGACTCCGGGAGTGGAGATACGCAGTATTTT.

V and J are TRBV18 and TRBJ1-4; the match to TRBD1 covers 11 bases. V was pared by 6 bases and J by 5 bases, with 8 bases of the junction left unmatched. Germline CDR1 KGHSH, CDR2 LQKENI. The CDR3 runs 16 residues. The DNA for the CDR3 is TGTGCCAGCTCCCCTATGGGGACAGGGGGAAATGAAAAACTGTTTTTT. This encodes CASSPMGTGGNEKLFF.

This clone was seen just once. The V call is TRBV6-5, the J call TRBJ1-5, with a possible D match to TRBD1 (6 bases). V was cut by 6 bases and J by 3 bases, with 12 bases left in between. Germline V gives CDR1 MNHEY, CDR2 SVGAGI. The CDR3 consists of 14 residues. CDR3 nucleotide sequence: TGTGCCAGCAGACTACAGGGTCCCAATCAGCCCCAGCATTTT. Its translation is CASRLQGPNQPQHF.

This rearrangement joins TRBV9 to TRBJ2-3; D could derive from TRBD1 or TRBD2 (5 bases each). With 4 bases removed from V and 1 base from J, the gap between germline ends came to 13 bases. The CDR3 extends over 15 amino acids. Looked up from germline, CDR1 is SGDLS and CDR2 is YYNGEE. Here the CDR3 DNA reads TGTGCCAGCAGCTTGGGGGAGTTTGGCACAGATACGCAGTATTTT. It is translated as CASSLGEFGTDTQYF. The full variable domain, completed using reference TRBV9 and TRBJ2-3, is DSGVTQTPKHLITATGQRVTLRCSPRSGDLSVYWYQQSLDQGLQFLIQYYNGEERAKGNILERFSAQQFPDLHSELNLSSLELGDSALYFCASSLGEFGTDTQYFGPGTRLTVL.

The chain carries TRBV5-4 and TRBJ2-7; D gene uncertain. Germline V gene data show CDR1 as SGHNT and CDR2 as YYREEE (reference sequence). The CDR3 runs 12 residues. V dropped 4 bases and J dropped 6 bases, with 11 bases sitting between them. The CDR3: CASSLESAEQYF. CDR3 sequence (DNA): TGTGCCAGCAGCCTTGAGTCCGCCGAGCAGTACTTC.

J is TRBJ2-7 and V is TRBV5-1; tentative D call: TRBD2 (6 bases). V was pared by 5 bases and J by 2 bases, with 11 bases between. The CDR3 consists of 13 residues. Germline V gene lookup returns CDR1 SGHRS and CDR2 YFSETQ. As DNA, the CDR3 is TGCGCCAGCAGGCGGGAAGGGACCTACGAGCAGTACTTC. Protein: CASRREGTYEQYF.

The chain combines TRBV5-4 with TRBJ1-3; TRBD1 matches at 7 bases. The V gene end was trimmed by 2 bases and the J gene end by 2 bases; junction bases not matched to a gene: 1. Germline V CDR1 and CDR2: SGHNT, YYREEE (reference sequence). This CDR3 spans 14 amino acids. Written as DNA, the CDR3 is TGTGCCAGCAGCTTTCAGGGGGCTGGAAACACCATATATTTT. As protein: CASSFQGAGNTIYF.

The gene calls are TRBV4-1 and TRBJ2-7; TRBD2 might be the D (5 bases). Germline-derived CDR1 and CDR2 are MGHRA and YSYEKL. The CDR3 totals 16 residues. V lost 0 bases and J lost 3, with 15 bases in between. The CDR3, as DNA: TGCGCCAGCAGCCAAGATCCGTCTAGCCGGGTCTACGAGCAGTACTTC. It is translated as CASSQDPSSRVYEQYF.

This CDR3 is CASSVGPGSGNTIYF. CDR3 coding DNA: TGTGCCAGCAGCGTAGGACCGGGGAGTGGAAACACCATATATTTT. The chain employs TRBV9 and TRBJ1-3; the D is unclear. Per the germline V gene, CDR1 is SGDLS and CDR2 is YYNGEE. The V end was cut by 0 bases, the J end by 3 bases, with 10 bases between. The CDR3 consists of 15 residues.

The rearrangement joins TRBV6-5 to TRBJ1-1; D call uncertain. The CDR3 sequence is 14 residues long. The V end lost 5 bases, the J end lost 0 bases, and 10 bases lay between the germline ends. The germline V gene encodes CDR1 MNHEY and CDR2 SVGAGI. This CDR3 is CASSEPDLNTEAFF. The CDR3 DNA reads TGTGCCAGCAGTGAACCCGACCTGAACACTGAAGCTTTCTTT.

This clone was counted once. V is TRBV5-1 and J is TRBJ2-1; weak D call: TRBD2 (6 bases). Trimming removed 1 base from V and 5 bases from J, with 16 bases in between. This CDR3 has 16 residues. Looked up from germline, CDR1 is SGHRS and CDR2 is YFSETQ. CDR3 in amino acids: CASSLTGGTGDNEQFF. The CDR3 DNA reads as TGCGCCAGCAGCTTGACTGGGGGGACTGGGGACAATGAGCAGTTCTTC.

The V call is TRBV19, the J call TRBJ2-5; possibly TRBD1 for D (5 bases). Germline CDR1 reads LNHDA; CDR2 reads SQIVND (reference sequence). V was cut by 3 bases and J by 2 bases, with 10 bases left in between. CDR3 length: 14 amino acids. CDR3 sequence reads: CASSIQGIQETQYF. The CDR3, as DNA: TGTGCCAGTAGTATTCAGGGCATTCAAGAGACCCAGTACTTC.

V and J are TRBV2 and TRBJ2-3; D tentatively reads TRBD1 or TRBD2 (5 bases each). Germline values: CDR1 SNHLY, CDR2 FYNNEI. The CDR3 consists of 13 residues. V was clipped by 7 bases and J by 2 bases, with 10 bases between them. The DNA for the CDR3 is TGTGCCAGCAATTGGGGGTTCACAGATACGCAGTATTTT. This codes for CASNWGFTDTQYF.

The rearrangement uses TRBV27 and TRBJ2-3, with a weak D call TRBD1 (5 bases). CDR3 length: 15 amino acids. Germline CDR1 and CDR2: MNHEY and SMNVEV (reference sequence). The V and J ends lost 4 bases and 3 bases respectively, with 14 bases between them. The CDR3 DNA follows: TGTGCCAGCAGTTCCCCACGGACAAGAACAGATACGCAGTATTTT. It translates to CASSSPRTRTDTQYF.

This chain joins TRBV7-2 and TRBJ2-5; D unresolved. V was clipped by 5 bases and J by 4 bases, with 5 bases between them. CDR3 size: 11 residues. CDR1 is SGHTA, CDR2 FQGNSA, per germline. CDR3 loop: CASSPRETQYF. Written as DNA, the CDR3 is TGTGCCAGCAGCCCGAGAGAGACCCAGTACTTC.

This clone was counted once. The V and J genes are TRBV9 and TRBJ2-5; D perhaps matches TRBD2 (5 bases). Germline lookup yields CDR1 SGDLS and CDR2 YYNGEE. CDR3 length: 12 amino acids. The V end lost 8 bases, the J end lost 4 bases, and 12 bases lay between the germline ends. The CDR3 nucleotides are TGTGCCAGAGCGGACGAGCCAGAGACCCAGTACTTC. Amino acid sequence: CARADEPETQYF.

The CDR3 region is CASSDGVWETQYF. The CDR3 DNA sequence: TGTGCCAGCAGTGACGGGGTGTGGGAGACCCAGTACTTC. J is TRBJ2-5 and V is TRBV2, with TRBD2 as a possible D gene (5 bases). The V gene lost 3 bases and the J gene lost 5 bases, with 10 bases spanning the gap. CDR3 length: 13 amino acids. The V gene's germline CDR1 is SNHLY and CDR2 FYNNEI.